The 19 T cell receptor beta chains reported below all come from one sample, sequenced in a study of blood T cell repertoires in COVID-19. Profiled with immunoSEQ multiplex PCR; TCRdb holds only in-frame clones, not every one. The data hold some 260,000 clones, with 90% to 95% observed a single time. The sample consisted of PBMCs or T cells enriched from blood (not recorded which). The receptor source for this set is a young woman who had recovered from COVID-19.

V is TRBV25-1 and J is TRBJ2-2; D call uncertain. The CDR3 totals 13 residues. V lost 5 bases, J lost 5 bases, and 9 bases lay in between. Looked up from germline, CDR1 is MGHDK and CDR2 is SYGVNS. The CDR3 DNA is TGTGCCAGCAGTAGAGGATCAACCGGGGAGCTGTTTTTT. This gives the protein CASSRGSTGELFF.

This clone was seen only once. The chain carries TRBV11-3 and TRBJ2-7, with TRBD2 identical over 8 bases. Unmatched junction bases numbered 5, after V lost 5 bases and J lost 2 bases. Germline CDR1 and CDR2: SGHNT and YENEEA. This CDR3 has 14 residues. As DNA, the CDR3 is TGTGCCAGCAGCCCTACGCGGGGGGCCTACGAGCAGTACTTC. It codes for CASSPTRGAYEQYF.

The V and J genes are TRBV7-9 and TRBJ1-4, with a weak D call TRBD1 (6 bases). The CDR3 is made up of 13 amino acids. CDR1 and CDR2 (germline): SEHNR, FQNEAQ (reference sequence). Between the trimmed V and J ends, which lost 8 bases and 6 bases, there was a span of 13 bases. The CDR3 bases are TGTGCCAGCTCCGGGGGGCTGGATGAAAAACTGTTTTTT. Protein sequence: CASSGGLDEKLFF.

This chain connects TRBV7-8 to TRBJ1-1; 9 bases fit TRBD1. Germline V CDR1 and CDR2: SGHVS, FQNEAQ. The trim removed 5 bases at V and 8 bases at J, leaving 9 bases unmatched. The CDR3 has 14 amino acids. This chain's CDR3 is CASSARDRAPEAFF. The CDR3 DNA follows: TGTGCCAGCAGCGCACGGGACAGGGCACCCGAAGCTTTCTTT.

Only one count was recorded for this clone. CDR3 in amino acids: CASSEWERETQYF. For the CDR3, the DNA is TGTGCCAGCAGTGAATGGGAGAGGGAGACCCAGTACTTC. The chain recombines TRBV2 with TRBJ2-5; a weak D match, TRBD2 (5 bases). Germline V lookup: CDR1 SNHLY, CDR2 FYNNEI. Trimming cost V 2 bases and J 5 bases, with 9 bases left between them. This CDR3 has 13 residues.

The rearrangement uses TRBV18 and TRBJ2-1; 13 bases agree with TRBD2. This CDR3 comprises 14 residues. The V gene's germline CDR1 is KGHSH and CDR2 LQKENI. The J segment lost 9 bases and the V segment lost 7 bases, leaving 6 bases of the junction unmatched. CDR3 in DNA: TGTGCCAGCTTAAAACTAGCGGGAGGGTCTGAGCAGTTCTTC. As protein: CASLKLAGGSEQFF.

The chain combines TRBV9 with TRBJ1-4, with a tentative D call TRBD1 (6 bases). The CDR3 has 15 residues. Germline V gene data show CDR1 as SGDLS and CDR2 as YYNGEE. V was shortened by 0 bases and J by 5 bases, with 11 bases between the two germline ends. The CDR3 region is CASSVAGGRNEKLFF. Here the CDR3 DNA reads TGTGCCAGCAGCGTAGCTGGGGGCCGGAATGAAAAACTGTTTTTT.

J is TRBJ1-2 and V is TRBV9; tentative D call: TRBD1 (5 bases). V lost 3 bases and J 2 bases, leaving 11 bases between the germline ends. CDR3 size: 14 residues. Germline CDR1 is SGDLS and CDR2 is YYNGEE. The CDR3 bases are TGTGCCAGCAGCGCCGGCGCAGGGAACTATGGCTACACCTTC. Protein sequence: CASSAGAGNYGYTF.

This rearrangement joins TRBV11-2 to TRBJ2-7; D is perhaps TRBD2 (6 bases). Germline loops: CDR1 SGHAT, CDR2 FQNNGV. CDR3 length: 16 amino acids. V was trimmed by 3 bases and J by 0 bases, leaving 15 bases between them. CDR3 protein: CASSFTGTQSSYEQYF. CDR3 nucleotides: TGTGCCAGCAGCTTTACCGGGACTCAGAGCTCCTACGAGCAGTACTTC.

The V and J genes are TRBV19 and TRBJ2-7, with a weak D call TRBD2 (6 bases). Trimming shortened V by 6 bases and J by 2 bases, and 17 bases separated the two germline ends. The CDR3 covers 15 residues. Germline V gene sequence: CDR1 LNHDA, CDR2 SQIVND (reference sequence). This chain's CDR3 is CASSKARDGAYEQYF. CDR3 DNA sequence: TGTGCCAGTAGCAAAGCGCGGGACGGCGCCTACGAGCAGTACTTC.

This chain joins TRBV5-1 and TRBJ2-3, with TRBD2 as a possible D gene (5 bases). Trimming left V 5 bases short and J 7 bases short, with 17 bases between. Per germline, CDR1 SGHRS and CDR2 YFSETQ. The CDR3 totals 14 residues. CDR3 in amino acids: CASSTEVPTNTQYF. DNA of the CDR3: TGCGCCAGCAGTACGGAGGTTCCTACTAATACGCAGTATTTT.

The chain recombines TRBV7-2 with TRBJ1-2; D is ambiguous. V lost 1 base and J lost 0, with 9 bases in between. The germline V gene encodes CDR1 SGHTA and CDR2 FQGNSA. The CDR3 contains 15 residues. CDR3 sequence: CASSLDGLANYGYTF. The CDR3, as DNA: TGTGCCAGCAGCTTAGACGGTTTAGCTAACTATGGCTACACCTTC.

V and J are TRBV15 and TRBJ2-1; 9 bases line up with TRBD1. V lost 0 bases and J lost 7; bases outside the gene matches: 7. In germline, CDR1 is LNHNV, CDR2 YYDKDF (reference sequence). The CDR3 is 16 residues long. The CDR3 reads CATSRDLVQGANEQFF. The CDR3 nucleotides are TGTGCCACCAGCAGAGATCTGGTACAGGGGGCTAATGAGCAGTTCTTC.

The rearrangement uses TRBV7-9 and TRBJ2-1; no reliable D call. The CDR3 has 12 residues. The germline V gene has CDR1 SEHNR and CDR2 FQNEAQ (reference sequence). V was pared by 2 bases and J by 8 bases, with 7 bases between. The CDR3 spells CASSLQSHEQFF. DNA of the CDR3: TGTGCCAGCAGCTTACAGTCCCATGAGCAGTTCTTC.

This sequence joins TRBV14 and TRBJ1-1; tentative D call: TRBD1 (6 bases). Trimming removed 4 bases from V and 11 bases from J, with 17 bases in between. Germline CDR1 reads SGHDN; CDR2 reads FVKESK. The CDR3 spans 13 residues. The CDR3 loop reads CASSPSFGGSAFF. The CDR3 DNA is TGTGCCAGCAGCCCCTCATTTGGGGGCAGTGCTTTCTTT.

J is TRBJ2-7 and V is TRBV5-1, with D possibly TRBD2 on 6 matching bases. In germline, CDR1 is SGHRS, CDR2 YFSETQ. The CDR3 loop spans 14 amino acids. V was shortened by 4 bases and J by 2 bases, with 13 bases between the two germline ends. CDR3 nucleotides: TGCGCCAGCAGCGGAGGGGACTCTACCTACGAGCAGTACTTC. Its protein is CASSGGDSTYEQYF.

V gene TRBV9 combines with J gene TRBJ2-1; 9 positions match TRBD2. The CDR3 runs to 15 residues. V shed 1 base, J shed 3 bases, and the junction held 2 bases outside the gene matches. Germline CDR1 reads SGDLS; CDR2 reads YYNGEE. DNA of the CDR3: TGTGCCAGCAGCGTACAAGCGGGGGGCTACAATGAGCAGTTCTTC. It yields the protein CASSVQAGGYNEQFF.

CDR3 DNA: TGTGCCAGCAGCTTAGGATGGGTTAGCCATGAGACCCAGTACTTC. Residues: CASSLGWVSHETQYF. The chain uses TRBV7-2 and TRBJ2-5; D is unclear. V was trimmed by 1 base and J by 5 bases, leaving 14 bases between them. The CDR3 runs to 15 residues. The V gene's germline CDR1 is SGHTA and CDR2 FQGNSA.

This clone was recorded once. The V call is TRBV4-1, the J call TRBJ2-1, with D possibly TRBD2 on 5 matching bases. This CDR3 has 15 amino acids. The germline gives CDR1 MGHRA, CDR2 YSYEKL. The V end was cut by 3 bases, the J end by 3 bases, with 12 bases between. CDR3 sequence (DNA): TGCGCCAGCAGCCACGGATCTACTAGCTACAATGAGCAGTTCTTC. Amino acid sequence: CASSHGSTSYNEQFF.